This entry lists 17 T cell receptor beta chains sequenced from one sample in a study of OX40 agonist ivuxolimab in advanced cancers. The assay was immunoSEQ multiplex PCR, and TCRdb's table has in-frame clones only and misses some. The top ten clones hold around 0.33% of a sample with some 86,000 clones, about 90% of them seen once. Sample: CD4+ or CD8+ T cells sorted from blood, taken in a trial of the OX40 agonist ivuxolimab. All receptors derive from an adult with an advanced solid tumor such as melanoma, head and neck, liver or kidney cancer.

The chain is built from TRBV5-4 and TRBJ2-2; 12 nucleotides match TRBD2. The CDR3 sequence is 17 residues long. The J segment lost 5 bases and the V segment lost 2 bases, leaving 7 bases of the junction unmatched. Germline CDR1 and CDR2: SGHNT and YYREEE (reference sequence). The CDR3 DNA reads TGTGCCAGCAGCTTAAGGACTAGCGGGGAAACTACCGGGGAGCTGTTTTTT. Translation: CASSLRTSGETTGELFF. The full variable domain, in which reference TRBV5-4 and TRBJ2-2 provide the parts outside the CDR3, is ETGVTQSPTHLIKTRGQQVTLRCSSQSGHNTVSWYQQALGQGPQFIFQYYREEENGRGNFPPRFSGLQFPNYSSELNVNALELDDSALYLCASSLRTSGETTGELFFGEGSRLTVL.

This clone was seen only once. This rearrangement joins TRBV2 to TRBJ2-1, with 13 nucleotides matching TRBD2. Germline loops: CDR1 SNHLY, CDR2 FYNNEI. The CDR3 is 14 amino acids. J was trimmed by 6 bases and V by 7 bases; bases with no gene match: 3. In DNA, the CDR3 is TGTGCCAGCACTACTAGCGGGGGGGCCAATGAGCAGTTCTTC. This translates into CASTTSGGANEQFF.

The V gene is TRBV15, the J gene TRBJ1-4, with D possibly being TRBD1 (5 bases). The CDR3 contains 16 residues. Trimming removed 0 bases from V and 8 bases from J, with 16 bases in between. Germline V gives CDR1 LNHNV, CDR2 YYDKDF (reference sequence). DNA of the CDR3: TGTGCCACCAGCAGAGAAATACGGCAGGGTGGGGAAAAACTGTTTTTT. Encoded protein: CATSREIRQGGEKLFF.

The gene calls are TRBV11-2 and TRBJ1-6, with D possibly matching TRBD1 (6 bases). This CDR3 region has 15 residues. Trimming left V 0 bases short and J 7 bases short, with 10 bases between. Germline loops: CDR1 SGHAT, CDR2 FQNNGV. Here the CDR3 DNA reads TGTGCCAGCAGCTTAGAACAGGGAAGCAATTCACCCCTCCACTTT. Amino acid sequence: CASSLEQGSNSPLHF. The whole variable domain, remainder taken from reference TRBV11-2 and TRBJ1-6, is EAGVAQSPRYKIIEKRQSVAFWCNPISGHATLYWYQQILGQGPKLLIQFQNNGVVDDSQLPKDRFSAERLKGVDSTLKIQPAKLEDSAVYLCASSLEQGSNSPLHFGNGTRLTVT.

The chain combines TRBV19 with TRBJ1-1; TRBD1 aligns across 8 bases. Germline V CDR1 and CDR2: LNHDA, SQIVND (reference sequence). With V trimmed by 5 bases and J by 3 bases, 5 bases remained unmatched. The CDR3 is 14 amino acids. The CDR3 bases are TGTGCCAGTAGTCGAGACAGGGGCTACACTGAAGCTTTCTTT. This translates into CASSRDRGYTEAFF. The variable domain in full, completed from reference TRBV19 and TRBJ1-1, reads DGGITQSPKYLFRKEGQNVTLSCEQNLNHDAMYWYRQDPGQGLRLIYYSQIVNDFQKGDIAEGYSVSREKKESFPLTVTSAQKNPTAFYLCASSRDRGYTEAFFGQGTRLTVV.

The V and J genes are TRBV5-1 and TRBJ2-2, with 11 bases aligning to TRBD1. The germline CDR1 and CDR2 sequences are SGHRS and YFSETQ. V shed 4 bases, J shed 5 bases, and the junction held 4 bases outside the gene matches. The CDR3 contains 15 residues. In DNA form, the CDR3 reads TGCGCCAGCAGCGTGGACAGGGGGCGGACCGGGGAGCTGTTTTTT. Protein sequence: CASSVDRGRTGELFF.

The V call is TRBV18, the J call TRBJ2-2; possibly TRBD1 for D (6 bases). This CDR3 comprises 14 residues. Trimming took 8 bases from V and 1 from J, leaving 11 bases between them. The germline gives CDR1 KGHSH, CDR2 LQKENI. The CDR3 region has the DNA TGTGCCAGCCAACCGGGACAGAACACCGGGGAGCTGTTTTTT. Amino acids: CASQPGQNTGELFF.

The rearrangement links TRBV11-2 to TRBJ2-3, with TRBD2 identical over 16 bases. Trimming at V came to 5 bases and at J to 5 bases, leaving 4 bases not matched to a gene. In germline, CDR1 is SGHAT, CDR2 FQNNGV. The CDR3 runs 16 residues. As DNA, the CDR3 is TGTGCCAGCAGCCTGGGACTAGCGGGGGGGGTAGATACGCAGTATTTT. Translating it yields CASSLGLAGGVDTQYF. Full variable domain (remainder filled in from reference TRBV11-2 and TRBJ2-3): EAGVAQSPRYKIIEKRQSVAFWCNPISGHATLYWYQQILGQGPKLLIQFQNNGVVDDSQLPKDRFSAERLKGVDSTLKIQPAKLEDSAVYLCASSLGLAGGVDTQYFGPGTRLTVL.

The rearrangement uses TRBV2 and TRBJ2-1; TRBD2 might be the D (5 bases). CDR1 is SNHLY, CDR2 FYNNEI, per germline. V lost 2 bases and J 6 bases, leaving 11 bases between the germline ends. The CDR3 runs 14 residues. As DNA, the CDR3 is TGTGCCAGCAGTGAATACCGAGGAGGCAATGAGCAGTTCTTC. This codes for CASSEYRGGNEQFF.

The rearrangement links TRBV5-8 to TRBJ1-1; no clear D gene. Trimming left V 7 bases short and J 1 base short, with 11 bases between. Per the germline V gene, CDR1 is SGHTS and CDR2 is YDEGEE. This CDR3 has 13 residues. CDR3 amino acids: CASFGLSNTEAFF. The CDR3 region has the DNA TGTGCCAGCTTTGGATTATCGAACACTGAAGCTTTCTTT.

The chain carries TRBV5-6 and TRBJ2-3; 7 bases fit TRBD1. This CDR3 is built from 15 residues. CDR1 and CDR2 (germline): SGHDT, YYEEEE. V dropped 1 base and J dropped 2; count of bases not matched to a gene: 4. CDR3 sequence reads: CASSLSQGDTDTQYF. CDR3 nucleotide sequence: TGTGCCAGCAGCTTGTCGCAGGGGGACACAGATACGCAGTATTTT.

The J gene is TRBJ1-6, the V gene TRBV5-1, with 11 bases matching TRBD1. Germline CDR1 and CDR2: SGHRS and YFSETQ. There are 15 residues in the CDR3. J gave up 11 bases and V 4 bases, and 8 bases lay outside the gene matches. CDR3 sequence: CASSTTGQGETPLHF. CDR3 sequence (DNA): TGCGCCAGCAGCACTACGGGACAGGGGGAGACACCCCTCCACTTT.

The V call is TRBV14, the J call TRBJ2-3, with D unclear. Trimming removed 0 bases at V and 8 bases at J, with 15 bases between. This CDR3 is built from 15 residues. Per germline, CDR1 SGHDN and CDR2 FVKESK. The CDR3 DNA reads TGTGCCAGCAGCCAAGATGGACGAAGAGGCAGTACGCAGTATTTT. Its translation: CASSQDGRRGSTQYF.

The chain combines TRBV6-6 with TRBJ1-3; D perhaps matches TRBD1 (5 bases). Germline V gene lookup returns CDR1 MNHNY and CDR2 SVGAGI (reference sequence). CDR3 length: 16 residues. The V gene lost 10 bases and the J gene lost 0 bases, with 19 bases spanning the gap. The CDR3 is CATELASGHSGNTIYF. The CDR3 DNA reads as TGTGCCACCGAACTGGCGTCAGGGCACTCTGGAAACACCATATATTTT.

The chain couples TRBV7-9 to TRBJ1-2; D is perhaps TRBD1 (5 bases). CDR3 size: 12 residues. Germline V gives CDR1 SEHNR, CDR2 FQNEAQ (reference sequence). Trimming shortened V by 5 bases and J by 7 bases, and 11 bases separated the two germline ends. CDR3 in DNA: TGTGCCAGCAGCGATAGGACACCTGGCTACACCTTC. Its translation is CASSDRTPGYTF.

The rearrangement links TRBV14 to TRBJ1-2, with D maybe TRBD1 (5 bases). The CDR3 loop spans 14 amino acids. CDR1 is SGHDN and CDR2 is FVKESK in the germline V gene. Between the trimmed V and J ends, which lost 4 bases and 5 bases, there was a span of 14 bases. For the CDR3, the DNA is TGTGCCAGCAGCCCCCAGGCAGGGAATTATGGCTACACCTTC. Its protein product is CASSPQAGNYGYTF. Variable domain in full (rest from reference TRBV14 and TRBJ1-2): EAGVTQFPSHSVIEKGQTVTLRCDPISGHDNLYWYRRVMGKEIKFLLHFVKESKQDESGMPNNRFLAERTGGTYSTLKVQPAELEDSGVYFCASSPQAGNYGYTFGSGTRLTVV.

The V and J genes are TRBV23-1 and TRBJ1-4; D gene uncertain. TRBV23-1 is an open reading frame, and its role is uncertain. V was clipped by 3 bases and J by 8 bases, with 16 bases between them. The CDR3 covers 15 residues. The CDR3 bases are TGCGCCAGCAGTCAGGGTAGGGTGGGTAGAGAAAAACTGTTTTTT. Its protein product is CASSQGRVGREKLFF.